A single sample gave rise to the 8 T cell receptor beta chains below, sequenced in a study of tumor and adjacent non-tumor tissue in lung cancer. TCRbeta libraries were built with three rounds of nested PCR, modified from ARM-PCR. MiXCR was run by TCRdb on the multiplex PCR reads, yielding one entry per CDR3 protein. The table lists approximately 120,000 distinct CDR3 sequences, roughly 77% of them singletons. The template was RNA from unsorted bulk tissue. Sequencing input: lung tumor tissue. All receptors derive from a woman aged 60-75 years with non-small cell lung cancer.

The V and J genes are TRBV11-2 and TRBJ1-6; a possible D gene is TRBD1 (6 bases). CDR1 and CDR2 (germline): SGHAT, FQNNGV. V lost 0 bases, J lost 10 bases, and 10 bases lay in between. This CDR3 has 14 amino acids. In DNA form, the CDR3 reads TGTGCCAGCAGCTTAGACTCGGGGGCCTCACCCCTCCACTTT. Translation gives CASSLDSGASPLHF.

The chain is built from TRBV6-6 and TRBJ2-3; D is possibly TRBD2 (7 bases). Germline CDR1 MNHNY, CDR2 SVGAGI (reference sequence). The CDR3 is made up of 15 amino acids. Trimming stripped 11 bases from V and 6 bases from J, with 24 bases between. This CDR3 reads CAGTRREGTPDTQYF. Here the CDR3 DNA reads TGTGCCGGGACAAGGAGGGAGGGAACCCCGGATACGCAGTATTTT.

J is TRBJ1-1 and V is TRBV20-1; D gene uncertain. Trimming stripped 0 bases from V and 5 bases from J, with 19 bases between. This CDR3 is 16 amino acids long. CDR1 and CDR2 from the germline V gene are DFQATT and SNEGSKA (reference sequence). The CDR3 loop is CSAREATWISGTEAFF. The CDR3 DNA sequence: TGCAGTGCTAGAGAGGCGACATGGATTTCTGGAACTGAAGCTTTCTTT.

With respect to this clonotype: Being one base from a much bigger clone, this may be a read error. The chain has TRBV29-1 and TRBJ2-7; TRBD1 aligns across 10 bases. This CDR3 contains 14 residues. Germline V lookup: CDR1 SQVTM, CDR2 ANQGSEA. The V and J ends lost 6 bases and 9 bases, in that order; junction bases with no gene match: 14. Here the CDR3 reads CSVRPRDRGIVQYF. The CDR3 DNA reads as TGCAGCGTGAGGCCTCGGGACAGGGGAATCGTGCAGTACTTC.

A word on this clonotype: This may arise from a read error, as a much more abundant clone is one base away. V and J are TRBV20-1 and TRBJ2-1; 11 bases line up with TRBD2. The CDR3 covers 19 residues. Germline V lookup: CDR1 DFQATT, CDR2 SNEGSKA (reference sequence). The CDR3 DNA reads TGCAGTACTAGAGATCGGGGGCTAGCGGGGGGCCTAGGTACCAATGAGCAGTTCTTC. Translated, it gives CSTRDRGLAGGLGTNEQFF.

Details on this clonotype: A junction end diverges from the germline sequence, so it may reflect a read error. J is TRBJ2-7 and V is TRBV11-2; D not resolved. Germline assignment: CDR1 SGHAT and CDR2 FQNNGV. The CDR3 length is 13 residues. This chain's CDR3 is CASTLGDGYEQYF. In DNA, the CDR3 is TGTGCCAGCACCCTGGGCGATGGCTACGAGCAATACTTC.

Concerning this clonotype: This may be a read error: a much more frequent sequence differs by one nucleotide. The CDR3 ends on some other residue instead of the conserved phenylalanine or tryptophan, so this is likely a read error. CDR3 region: CASSQGVRQGLEKLFY. CDR3 sequence (DNA): TGCGCCAGCAGCCAAGGAGTGCGGCAGGGGTTAGAAAAACTGTTTTAT. This chain links TRBV4-3 with TRBJ1-4; D is possibly TRBD1 (6 bases). The germline V gene encodes CDR1 LGHNA and CDR2 YSLEER. The CDR3 is made up of 16 amino acids. Trimming cost V 1 base and J 8 bases, with 17 bases left between them.

About this clonotype itself: The CDR3 end shows no conserved phenylalanine or tryptophan, and so a read error is likely. The J gene is TRBJ2-7, the V gene TRBV11-2; weak D call: TRBD1 (5 bases). Trimming removed 6 bases at V and 4 bases at J, with 10 bases between. The CDR3 covers 12 residues. Germline V gene sequence: CDR1 SGHAT, CDR2 FQNNGV. The CDR3 loop reads CASSADRYEQYS. The CDR3 DNA reads TGTGCCAGCAGTGCCGACAGATACGAGCAGTACTCC.